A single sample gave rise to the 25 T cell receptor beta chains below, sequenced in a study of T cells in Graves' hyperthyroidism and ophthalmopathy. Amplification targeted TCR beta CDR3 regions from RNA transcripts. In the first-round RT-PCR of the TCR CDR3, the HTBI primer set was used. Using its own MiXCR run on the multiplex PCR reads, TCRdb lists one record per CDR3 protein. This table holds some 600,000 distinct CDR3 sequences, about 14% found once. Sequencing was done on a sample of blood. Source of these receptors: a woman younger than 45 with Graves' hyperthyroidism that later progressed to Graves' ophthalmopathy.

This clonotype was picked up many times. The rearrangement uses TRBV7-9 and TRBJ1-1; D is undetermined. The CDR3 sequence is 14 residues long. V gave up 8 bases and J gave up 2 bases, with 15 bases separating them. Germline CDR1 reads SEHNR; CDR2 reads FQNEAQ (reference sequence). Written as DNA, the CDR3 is TGTGCCAGCTTGCTAGTGGAGGCCAACACTGAAGCTTTCTTT. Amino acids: CASLLVEANTEAFF.

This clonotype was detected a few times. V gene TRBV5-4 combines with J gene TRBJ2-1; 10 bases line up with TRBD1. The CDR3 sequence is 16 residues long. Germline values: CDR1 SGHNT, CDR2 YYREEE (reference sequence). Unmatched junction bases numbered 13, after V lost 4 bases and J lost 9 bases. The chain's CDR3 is CASSLKTGGAWGEQFF. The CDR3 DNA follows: TGTGCCAGCAGCCTTAAGACAGGGGGCGCGTGGGGTGAGCAGTTCTTC.

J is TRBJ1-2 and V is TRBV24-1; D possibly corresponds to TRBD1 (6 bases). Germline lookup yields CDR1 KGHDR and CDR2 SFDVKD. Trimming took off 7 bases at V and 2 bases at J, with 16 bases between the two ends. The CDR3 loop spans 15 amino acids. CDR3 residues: CATSGGGLRNYGYTF. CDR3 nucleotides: TGTGCCACCAGCGGAGGGGGGTTAAGGAACTATGGCTACACCTTC.

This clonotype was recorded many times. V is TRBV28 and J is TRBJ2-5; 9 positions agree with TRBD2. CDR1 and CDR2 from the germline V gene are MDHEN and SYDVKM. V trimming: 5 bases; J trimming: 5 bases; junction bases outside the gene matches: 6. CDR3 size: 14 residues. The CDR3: CASSVAGVRETQYF. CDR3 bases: TGTGCCAGCAGTGTAGCGGGAGTCCGGGAGACCCAGTACTTC.

CDR3 in amino acids: CSAPPGGMTEAFF. CDR3 coding DNA: TGCAGTGCCCCCCCGGGAGGGATGACTGAAGCTTTCTTT. This sequence joins TRBV20-1 and TRBJ1-1; no clear D gene. Germline CDR1 DFQATT, CDR2 SNEGSKA (reference sequence). V lost 6 bases and J 5 bases, leaving 16 bases between the germline ends. The CDR3 length is 13 residues.

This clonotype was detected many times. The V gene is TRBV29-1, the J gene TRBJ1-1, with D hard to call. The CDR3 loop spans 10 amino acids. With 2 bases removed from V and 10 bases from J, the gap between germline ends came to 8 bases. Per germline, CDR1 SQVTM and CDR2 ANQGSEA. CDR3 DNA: TGCAGCGTTGAACAGGTGGGAGCTTTCTTT. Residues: CSVEQVGAFF.

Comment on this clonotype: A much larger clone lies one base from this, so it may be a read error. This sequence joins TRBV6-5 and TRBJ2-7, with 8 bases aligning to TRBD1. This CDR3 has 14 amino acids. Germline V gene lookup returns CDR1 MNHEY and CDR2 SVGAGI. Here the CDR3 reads CDSSYGRGLYEQYF. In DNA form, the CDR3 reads TGTGACAGCAGTTACGGCAGGGGGCTCTACGAGCAGTACTTC.

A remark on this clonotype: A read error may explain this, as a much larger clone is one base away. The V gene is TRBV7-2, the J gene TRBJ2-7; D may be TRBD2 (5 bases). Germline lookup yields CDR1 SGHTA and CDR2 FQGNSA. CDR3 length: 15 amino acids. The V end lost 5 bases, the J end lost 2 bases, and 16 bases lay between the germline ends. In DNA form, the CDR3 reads TGTGCCAGCAGCGAAGGACCAGCGGTTGCCTACGAGCAGTACTTC. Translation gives CASSEGPAVAYEQYF.

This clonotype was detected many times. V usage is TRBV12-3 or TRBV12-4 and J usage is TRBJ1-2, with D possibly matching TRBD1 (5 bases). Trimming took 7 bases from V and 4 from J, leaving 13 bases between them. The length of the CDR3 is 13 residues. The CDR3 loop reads CASMVGALYGYTF. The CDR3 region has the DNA TGTGCCAGCATGGTTGGGGCCCTCTATGGCTACACCTTC.

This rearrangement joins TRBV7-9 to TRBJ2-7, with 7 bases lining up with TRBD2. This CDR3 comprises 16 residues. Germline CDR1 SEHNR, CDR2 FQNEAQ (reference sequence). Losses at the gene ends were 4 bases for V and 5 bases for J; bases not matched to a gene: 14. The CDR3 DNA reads TGTGCCAGCAGCTCGACCCAGGGAGGGGTAAAGGACGAGCAGTACTTC. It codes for CASSSTQGGVKDEQYF.

For the CDR3, the DNA is TGTGCCAGCAGTTACTTCGCTGGAAGGGCCTACGAGCAGTACTTC. Its protein product is CASSYFAGRAYEQYF. This sequence joins TRBV6-9 and TRBJ2-7; D not resolved. The V gene's germline CDR1 is MNHGY and CDR2 SVAAGI. The CDR3 sequence is 15 residues long. V lost 3 bases and J lost 2, with 14 bases in between.

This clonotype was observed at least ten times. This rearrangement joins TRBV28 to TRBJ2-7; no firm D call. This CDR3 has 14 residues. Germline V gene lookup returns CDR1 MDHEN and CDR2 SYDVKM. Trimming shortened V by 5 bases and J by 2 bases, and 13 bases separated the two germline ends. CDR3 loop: CASSPPDRPYEQYF. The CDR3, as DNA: TGTGCCAGCAGTCCTCCGGACCGTCCCTACGAGCAGTACTTC.

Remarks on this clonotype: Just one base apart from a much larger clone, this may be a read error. CDR3 nucleotides: TGTGCCGCCACCAAACGACTGAATGAAAAACTGTTTTTT. It codes for CAATKRLNEKLFF. V and J are TRBV15 and TRBJ1-4; D is uncertain. Looked up from germline, CDR1 is LNHNV and CDR2 is YYDKDF (reference sequence). The ends were cut back, 11 bases at V and 5 bases at J, with 15 bases in the middle. The length of the CDR3 is 13 residues.

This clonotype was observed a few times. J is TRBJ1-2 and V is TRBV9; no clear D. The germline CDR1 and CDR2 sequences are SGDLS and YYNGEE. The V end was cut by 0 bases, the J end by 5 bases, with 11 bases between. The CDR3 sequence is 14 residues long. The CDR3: CASSVEAVQYGYTF. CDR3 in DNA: TGTGCCAGCAGCGTAGAGGCTGTTCAATATGGCTACACCTTC.

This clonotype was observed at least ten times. The CDR3 region has the DNA TGCAGTGCGACAGGGACCTACTTTTTTGAGACCCAGTACTTC. Its protein is CSATGTYFFETQYF. V is TRBV20-1 and J is TRBJ2-5; 7 positions agree with TRBD1. The length of the CDR3 is 14 residues. Germline CDR1 DFQATT, CDR2 SNEGSKA (reference sequence). With 6 bases clipped from V and 5 bases from J, the junction kept 12 bases outside the gene matches.

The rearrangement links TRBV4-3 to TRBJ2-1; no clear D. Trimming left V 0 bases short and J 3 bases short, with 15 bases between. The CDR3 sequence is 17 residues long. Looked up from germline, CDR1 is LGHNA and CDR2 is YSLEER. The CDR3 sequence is CASSQEMSIASYNEQFF. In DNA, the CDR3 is TGCGCCAGCAGCCAAGAAATGTCGATTGCCAGCTACAATGAGCAGTTCTTC.

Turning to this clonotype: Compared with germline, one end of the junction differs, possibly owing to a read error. The CDR3 DNA reads as TGTGCCAGCGCCAGATTGAACACTGACGCTTTCTTT. Protein sequence: CASARLNTDAFF. J is TRBJ1-1 and V is TRBV28; no clear D. Germline V gene sequence: CDR1 MDHEN, CDR2 SYDVKM. CDR3 length: 12 amino acids.

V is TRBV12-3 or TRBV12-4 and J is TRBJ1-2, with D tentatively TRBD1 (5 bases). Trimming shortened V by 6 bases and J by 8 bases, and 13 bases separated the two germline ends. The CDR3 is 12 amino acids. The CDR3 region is CASSPWGRGYTF. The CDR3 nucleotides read TGTGCCAGCAGCCCTTGGGGACGGGGCTACACCTTC.

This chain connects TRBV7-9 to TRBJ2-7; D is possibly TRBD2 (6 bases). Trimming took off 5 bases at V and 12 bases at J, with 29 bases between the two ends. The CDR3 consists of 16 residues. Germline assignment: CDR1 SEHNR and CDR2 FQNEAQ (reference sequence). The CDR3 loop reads CASSLSRGGSAFQRYF. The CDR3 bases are TGTGCCAGCAGCCTATCACGGGGAGGCTCCGCTTTTCAGCGGTACTTC.

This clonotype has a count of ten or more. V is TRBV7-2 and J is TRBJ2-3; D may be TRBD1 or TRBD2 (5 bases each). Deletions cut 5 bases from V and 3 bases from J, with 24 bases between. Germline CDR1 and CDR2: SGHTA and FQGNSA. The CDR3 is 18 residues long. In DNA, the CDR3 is TGTGCCAGCAGCCTCGTTCCAACCGGGACCAAGCGAACAGATACGCAGTATTTT. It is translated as CASSLVPTGTKRTDTQYF.

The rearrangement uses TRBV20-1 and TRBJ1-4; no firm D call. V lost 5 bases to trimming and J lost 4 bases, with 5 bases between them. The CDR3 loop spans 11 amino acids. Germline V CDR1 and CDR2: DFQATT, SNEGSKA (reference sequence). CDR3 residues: CSAVYNEKLFF. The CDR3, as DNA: TGCAGTGCTGTCTATAATGAAAAACTGTTTTTT.

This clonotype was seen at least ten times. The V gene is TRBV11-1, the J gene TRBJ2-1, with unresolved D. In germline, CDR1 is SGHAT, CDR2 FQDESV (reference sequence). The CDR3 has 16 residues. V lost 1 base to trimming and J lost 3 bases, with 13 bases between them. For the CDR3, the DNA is TGTGCCAGCAGCTTAGGAACGGTCCTGCTCTACAATGAGCAGTTCTTC. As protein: CASSLGTVLLYNEQFF.

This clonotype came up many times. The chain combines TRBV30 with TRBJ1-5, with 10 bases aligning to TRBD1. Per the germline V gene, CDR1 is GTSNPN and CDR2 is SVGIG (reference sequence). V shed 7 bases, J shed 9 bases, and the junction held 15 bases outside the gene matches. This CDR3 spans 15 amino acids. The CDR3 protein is CAYRDRGGLGPPQHF. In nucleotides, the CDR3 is TGTGCCTACCGGGACAGGGGAGGGTTAGGACCGCCCCAGCATTTT. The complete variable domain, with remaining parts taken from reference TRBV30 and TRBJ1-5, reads SQTIHQWPATLVQPVGSPLSLECTVEGTSNPNLYWYRQAAGRGLQLLFYSVGIGQISSEVPQNLSASRPQDRQFILSSKKLLLSDSGFYLCAYRDRGGLGPPQHFGDGTRLSIL.

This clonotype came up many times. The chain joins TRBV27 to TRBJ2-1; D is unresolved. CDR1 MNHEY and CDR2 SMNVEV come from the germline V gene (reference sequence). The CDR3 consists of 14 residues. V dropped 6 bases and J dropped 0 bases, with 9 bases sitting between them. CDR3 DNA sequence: TGTGCCAGCAGGGCGAGGAGCTCCTACAATGAGCAGTTCTTC. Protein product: CASRARSSYNEQFF.

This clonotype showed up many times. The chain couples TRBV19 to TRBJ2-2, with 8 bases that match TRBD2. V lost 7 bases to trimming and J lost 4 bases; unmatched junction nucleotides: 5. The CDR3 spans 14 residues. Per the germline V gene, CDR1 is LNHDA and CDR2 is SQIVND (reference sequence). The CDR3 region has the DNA TGTGCCAGTACCGGGAGGGCGGCCACCGGGGAGCTGTTTTTT. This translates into CASTGRAATGELFF.